The present T cell receptor beta chain was sequenced within a study of human T cells and chemical hapten exposure (dated by TCRdb to the early 2020s). For context, the study as a whole: For sensitization, 2% DPC in acetone was applied to a roughly 2 cm by roughly 2 cm area of upper inner arm skin. Roughly 30 alopecia patients gave blood for TCR sequencing at one to four time points (pre-sensitization, 2, 6 and 24 weeks). Libraries were pooled for sequencing, and per-sample TCR yields varied mainly because of small differences in library volumes within the pool. Patch tests used Finn chambers with 0.01% DPC on the upper back, scored after 6 days by International Contact Dermatitis Research Group standards. Patient blood was sampled pre-sensitization (week 0) and at 2, 6 and about 24 weeks after DPC sensitization. Most of the patients in the cohort were female, and the cohort covered alopecia areata with under or over 50% scalp involvement, alopecia totalis and alopecia universalis. Weekly therapeutic DPC doses were additionally applied to the scalp of patients throughout the roughly 25-week study period. The study tracked peripheral blood TCR repertoire changes in vivo during primary and secondary sensitization to the hapten diphenylcyclopropenone (DPC) in alopecia patients. What the study reported, not specific to this receptor: Alopecia, a presumed autoimmune disease, was present in all patients, so the immune response of the patients might differ from that of healthy individuals. After repeated subsampling, the strength of the expansion versus patch-test correlation and the threshold at which it became significant changed. The number of PT1 expanded TCRs positively correlated with patch test score, significant at thresholds 8, 16 and 32 but not 4. DPC sensitization did not change the number of TCRs with a frequency above 1 in 1000, and there was no evidence of changes in global repertoire structure. Significantly more large CDR3 similarity clusters were formed by expanded TCRs than by pre-sensitization or healthy control sets, consistent with antigen-driven responses.

The CDR3 goes from the cysteine to the phenylalanine over 14 residues. Kept here is only the CDR3 DNA, which spans 42 bases and is read in frame from base 1. For CDR1 and CDR2, the germline V gene (reference sequence) lists LGHDT and YNNKEL. V gives up 3 bases and J gives up 4 bases, and the segment between their germline ends measures 12 bases. The library was produced with RACE. These reads were obtained on a NextSeq 500. Library preparation attached unique molecular identifiers to individual cDNA molecules for quantitative, reproducible TCR counting. Both TCR alpha and TCR beta chains were sequenced from each blood RNA sample. Per the authors' processing: A median of roughly 99,000 TCRs per sample was observed, with a range of roughly 23,224 to 750,000. The Decombinator software suite was used to annotate V, J and CDR3 in the TCR reads. For the PS versus PT1 abundance plots, all samples were subsampled to the same number of TCRs (28,000). Expanded TCRs were defined as absent before sensitization and observed at least eight times at the 2-week time point. TCRdb cleaned the public reads at Q25 with fastp, built clones with MiXCR and kept in-frame beta chains. CDR3 protein sequences are deduplicated, and each keeps its most common genes and DNA. TCRdb, not the original authors, processed these V and J calls. The sample profile shows some 200,000 distinct CDR3 sequences; around 20% of them were found once. Of the sample, 6% to 8% falls within the top ten clones.

Interpreted using the paper, the time point label stands for: patch test 1, 2 weeks after DPC sensitization. This specimen's treatment or condition label, interpreted: therapeutic diphenylcyclopropenone sensitization with weekly scalp DPC. Blood at each patch-test visit was drawn before the patch test was applied. Patients were considered eligible if aged 18 to 70, diagnosed with alopecia and deemed suitable for DPC therapy, and patients were excluded if pregnant. Unfractionated whole blood was collected in Tempus Blood RNA tubes, and total RNA was extracted from that blood. On this clonotype itself: It lacks a known antigen. A much larger clone lies one base from this, so it may be a read error.

The source was whole blood, collected in connection with sensitization to the hapten diphenylcyclopropenone (DPC). The sequence links TRBV3-1 to TRBJ2-5; a weak D assignment points to TRBD1 (6 bases agree). The source is a woman aged 50 to 60 with alopecia areata. Some clones in this sample may be carry-over from other donors' samples. The sequenced DNA is TGTGCCAGCAGCCATGCCTCAGGGGCAGAGACCCAGTACTTC. This is translated as CASSHASGAETQYF.